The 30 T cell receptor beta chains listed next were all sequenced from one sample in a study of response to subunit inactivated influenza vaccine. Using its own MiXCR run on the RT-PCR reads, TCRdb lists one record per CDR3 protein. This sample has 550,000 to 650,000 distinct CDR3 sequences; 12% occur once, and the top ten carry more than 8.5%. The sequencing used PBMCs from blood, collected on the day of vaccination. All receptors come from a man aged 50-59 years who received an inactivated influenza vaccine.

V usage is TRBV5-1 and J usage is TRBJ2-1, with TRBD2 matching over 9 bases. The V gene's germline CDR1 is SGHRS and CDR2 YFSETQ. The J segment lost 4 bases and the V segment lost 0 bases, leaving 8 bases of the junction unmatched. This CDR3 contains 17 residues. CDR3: CASSLGSGGPTYNEQFF. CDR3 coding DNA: TGCGCCAGCAGCTTGGGTAGCGGGGGCCCTACTTACAATGAGCAGTTCTTC.

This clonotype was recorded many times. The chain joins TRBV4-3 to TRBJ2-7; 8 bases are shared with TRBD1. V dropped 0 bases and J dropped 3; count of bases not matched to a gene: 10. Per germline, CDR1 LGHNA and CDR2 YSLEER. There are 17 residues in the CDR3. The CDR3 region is CASSQEQGAVGYYEQYF. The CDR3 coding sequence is TGCGCCAGCAGCCAAGAGCAGGGGGCAGTCGGTTACTACGAGCAGTACTTC.

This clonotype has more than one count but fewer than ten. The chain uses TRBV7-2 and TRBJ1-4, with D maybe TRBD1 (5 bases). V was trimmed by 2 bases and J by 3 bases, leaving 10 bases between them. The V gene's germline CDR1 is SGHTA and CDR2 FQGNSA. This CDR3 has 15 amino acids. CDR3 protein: CASSLHRSPNEKLFF. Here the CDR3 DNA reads TGTGCCAGCAGCTTACACAGGTCGCCTAATGAAAAACTGTTTTTT.

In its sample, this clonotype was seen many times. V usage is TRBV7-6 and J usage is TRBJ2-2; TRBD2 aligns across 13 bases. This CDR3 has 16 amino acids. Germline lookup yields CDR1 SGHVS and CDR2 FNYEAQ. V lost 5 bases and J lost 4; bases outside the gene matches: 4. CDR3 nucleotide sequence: TGTGCCAGCAGCCGTACTAGCGGGGGGGGCACCGGGGAGCTGTTTTTT. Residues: CASSRTSGGGTGELFF.

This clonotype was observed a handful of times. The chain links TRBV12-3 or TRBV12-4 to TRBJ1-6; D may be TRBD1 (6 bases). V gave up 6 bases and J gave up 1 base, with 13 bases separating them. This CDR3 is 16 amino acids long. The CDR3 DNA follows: TGTGCCAGCAGGTTATCGACAGGATCCTATAATTCACCCCTCCACTTT. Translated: CASRLSTGSYNSPLHF.

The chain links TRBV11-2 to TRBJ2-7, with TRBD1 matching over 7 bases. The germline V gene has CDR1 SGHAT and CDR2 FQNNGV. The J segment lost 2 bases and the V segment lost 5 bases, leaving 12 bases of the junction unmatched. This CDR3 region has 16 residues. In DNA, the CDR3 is TGTGCCAGCAGCGTAAACAGGGGTCCCCCAGCCTACGAGCAGTACTTC. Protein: CASSVNRGPPAYEQYF.

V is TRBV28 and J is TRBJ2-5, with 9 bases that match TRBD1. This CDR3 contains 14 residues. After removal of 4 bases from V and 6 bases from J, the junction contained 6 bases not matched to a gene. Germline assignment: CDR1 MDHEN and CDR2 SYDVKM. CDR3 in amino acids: CASSYGQGLKTQYF. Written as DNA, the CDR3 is TGTGCCAGCAGTTACGGACAGGGGCTGAAGACCCAGTACTTC.

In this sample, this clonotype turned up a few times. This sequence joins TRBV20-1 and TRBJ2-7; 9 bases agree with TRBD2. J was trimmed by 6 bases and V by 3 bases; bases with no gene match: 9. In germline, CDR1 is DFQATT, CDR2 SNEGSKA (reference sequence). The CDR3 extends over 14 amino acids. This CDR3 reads CSASPAGGAVEQYF. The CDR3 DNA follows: TGCAGTGCTAGCCCCGCGGGGGGGGCGGTCGAGCAGTACTTC.

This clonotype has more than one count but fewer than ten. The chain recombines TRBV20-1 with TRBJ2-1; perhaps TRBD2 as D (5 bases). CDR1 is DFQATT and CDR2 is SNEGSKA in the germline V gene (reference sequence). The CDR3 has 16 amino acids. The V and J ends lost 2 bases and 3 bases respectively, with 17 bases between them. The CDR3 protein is CSARPRRRAGYNEQFF. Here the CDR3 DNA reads TGCAGTGCTAGACCCAGACGGCGGGCGGGCTACAATGAGCAGTTCTTC.

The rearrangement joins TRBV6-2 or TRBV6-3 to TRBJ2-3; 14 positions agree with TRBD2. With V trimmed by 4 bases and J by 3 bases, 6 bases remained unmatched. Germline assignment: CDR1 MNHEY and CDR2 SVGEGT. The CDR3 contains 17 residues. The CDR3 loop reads CASSFRLAGGLTDTQYF. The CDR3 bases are TGTGCCAGCAGTTTCCGACTAGCGGGGGGGCTAACAGATACGCAGTATTTT.

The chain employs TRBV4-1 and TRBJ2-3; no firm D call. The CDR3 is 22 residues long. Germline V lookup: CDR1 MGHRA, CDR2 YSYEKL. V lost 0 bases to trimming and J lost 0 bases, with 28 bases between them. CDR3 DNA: TGCGCCAGCAGCCAAGATATTATACAGAGGATACCATTCATACCTAGCACAGATACGCAGTATTTT. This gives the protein CASSQDIIQRIPFIPSTDTQYF.

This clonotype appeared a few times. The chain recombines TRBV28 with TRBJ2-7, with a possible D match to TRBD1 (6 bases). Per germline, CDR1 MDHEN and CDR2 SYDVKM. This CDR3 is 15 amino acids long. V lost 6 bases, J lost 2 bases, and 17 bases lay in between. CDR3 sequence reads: CASSPWGRGTYEQYF. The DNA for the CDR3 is TGTGCCAGCAGCCCCTGGGGCAGGGGAACCTACGAGCAGTACTTC.

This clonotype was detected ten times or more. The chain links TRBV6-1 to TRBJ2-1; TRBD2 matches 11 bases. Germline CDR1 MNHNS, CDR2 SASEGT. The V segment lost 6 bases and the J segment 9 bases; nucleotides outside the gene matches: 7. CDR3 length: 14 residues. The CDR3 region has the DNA TGTGCCAGCAGAGGGACTAGCGGATCGGGTGAGCAGTTCTTC. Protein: CASRGTSGSGEQFF.

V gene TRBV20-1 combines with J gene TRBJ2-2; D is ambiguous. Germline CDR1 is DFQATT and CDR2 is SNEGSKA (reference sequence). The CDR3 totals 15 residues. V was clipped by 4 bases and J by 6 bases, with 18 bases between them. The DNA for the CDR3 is TGCAGTGCTATCGGAGAATCAACCCATCCCGGGGAGCTGTTTTTT. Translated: CSAIGESTHPGELFF.

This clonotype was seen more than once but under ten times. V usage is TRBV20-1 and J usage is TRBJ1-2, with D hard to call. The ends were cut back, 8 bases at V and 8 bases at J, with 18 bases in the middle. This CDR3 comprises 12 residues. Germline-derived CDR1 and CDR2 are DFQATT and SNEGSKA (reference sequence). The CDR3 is CSFPLHQDGYTF. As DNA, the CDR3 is TGCAGTTTTCCCCTACATCAAGACGGCTACACCTTC.

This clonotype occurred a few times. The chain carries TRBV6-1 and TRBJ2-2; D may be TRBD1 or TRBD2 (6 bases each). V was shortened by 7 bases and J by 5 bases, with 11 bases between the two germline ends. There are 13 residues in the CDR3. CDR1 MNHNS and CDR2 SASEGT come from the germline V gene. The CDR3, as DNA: TGTGCCAGCAACAGGGCGGGAACCGGGGAGCTGTTTTTT. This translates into CASNRAGTGELFF.

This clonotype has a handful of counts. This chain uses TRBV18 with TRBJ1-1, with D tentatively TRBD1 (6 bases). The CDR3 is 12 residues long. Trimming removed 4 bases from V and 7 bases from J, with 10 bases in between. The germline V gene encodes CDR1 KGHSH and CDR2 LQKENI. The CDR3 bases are TGTGCCAGCTCACGACAGGACGGTGAAGCTTTCTTT. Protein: CASSRQDGEAFF.

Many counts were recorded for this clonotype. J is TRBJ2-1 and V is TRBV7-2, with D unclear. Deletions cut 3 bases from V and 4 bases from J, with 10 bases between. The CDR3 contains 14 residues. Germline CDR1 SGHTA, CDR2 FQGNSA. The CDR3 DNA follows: TGTGCCAGCAGCTTTGGATCCGGATACAATGAGCAGTTCTTC. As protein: CASSFGSGYNEQFF.

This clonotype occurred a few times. The CDR3 sequence: CASSLISLSGQGYEQYF. Here the CDR3 DNA reads TGCGCCAGCAGCTTGATTTCCTTGTCGGGACAGGGGTACGAGCAGTACTTC. The chain has TRBV5-1 and TRBJ2-7; TRBD1 aligns across 10 bases. J was trimmed by 4 bases and V by 1 base; bases with no gene match: 11. Germline-derived CDR1 and CDR2 are SGHRS and YFSETQ. This CDR3 contains 17 residues.

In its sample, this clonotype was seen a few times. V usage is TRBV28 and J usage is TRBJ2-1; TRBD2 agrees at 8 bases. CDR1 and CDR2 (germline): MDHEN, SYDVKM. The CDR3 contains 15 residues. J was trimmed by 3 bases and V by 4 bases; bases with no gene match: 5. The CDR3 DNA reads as TGTGCCAGCAGTTCGAGACTAGCGAGCTACAATGAGCAGTTCTTC. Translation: CASSSRLASYNEQFF.

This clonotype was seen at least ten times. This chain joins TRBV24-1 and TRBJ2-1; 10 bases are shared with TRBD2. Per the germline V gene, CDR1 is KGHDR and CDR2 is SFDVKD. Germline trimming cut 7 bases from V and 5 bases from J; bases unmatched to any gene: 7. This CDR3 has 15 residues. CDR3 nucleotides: TGTGCCACCAGCGTGACTAGCGGGCGGGACAATGAGCAGTTCTTC. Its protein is CATSVTSGRDNEQFF.

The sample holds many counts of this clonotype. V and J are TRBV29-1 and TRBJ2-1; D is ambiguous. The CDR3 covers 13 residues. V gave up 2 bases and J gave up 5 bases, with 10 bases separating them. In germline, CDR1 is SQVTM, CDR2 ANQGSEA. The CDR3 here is CSVERRNNNEQFF. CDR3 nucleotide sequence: TGCAGCGTTGAAAGGCGGAATAACAATGAGCAGTTCTTC.

The CDR3 DNA follows: TGTGCCAGCAGCGCAGGGACTAGCGGGGCTCCCTCCGAGCAGTACTTC. Translation: CASSAGTSGAPSEQYF. V is TRBV9 and J is TRBJ2-7; 13 nucleotides match TRBD2. Germline trimming cut 3 bases from V and 6 bases from J; bases unmatched to any gene: 9. CDR1 SGDLS and CDR2 YYNGEE come from the germline V gene. This CDR3 has 16 amino acids. Based on the CDR3 plus reference TRBV9 and TRBJ2-7, the full variable domain is DSGVTQTPKHLITATGQRVTLRCSPRSGDLSVYWYQQSLDQGLQFLIQYYNGEERAKGNILERFSAQQFPDLHSELNLSSLELGDSALYFCASSAGTSGAPSEQYFGPGTRLTVT.

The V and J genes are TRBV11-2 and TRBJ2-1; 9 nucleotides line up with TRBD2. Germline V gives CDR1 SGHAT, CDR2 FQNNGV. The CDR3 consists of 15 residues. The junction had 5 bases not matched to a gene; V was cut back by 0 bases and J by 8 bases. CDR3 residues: CASSLDLAGYHEQFF. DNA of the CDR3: TGTGCCAGCAGCTTAGATCTAGCGGGGTACCATGAGCAGTTCTTC.

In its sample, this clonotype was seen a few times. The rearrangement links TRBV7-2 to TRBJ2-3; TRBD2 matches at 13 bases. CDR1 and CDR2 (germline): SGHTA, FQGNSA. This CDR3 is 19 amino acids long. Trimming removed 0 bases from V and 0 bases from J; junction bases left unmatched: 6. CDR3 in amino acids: CASSLAPGLAGSSTDTQYF. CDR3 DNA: TGTGCCAGCAGCTTAGCCCCGGGACTAGCGGGGTCTAGCACAGATACGCAGTATTTT.

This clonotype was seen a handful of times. The CDR3 sequence: CASSLGTYQLMNTEAFF. Written as DNA, the CDR3 is TGTGCCAGCAGCCTCGGGACCTACCAGCTCATGAACACTGAAGCTTTCTTT. This rearrangement joins TRBV12-3 or TRBV12-4 to TRBJ1-1, with TRBD1 as a possible D gene (5 bases). This CDR3 has 17 residues. V gave up 6 bases and J gave up 0 bases, with 20 bases separating them.

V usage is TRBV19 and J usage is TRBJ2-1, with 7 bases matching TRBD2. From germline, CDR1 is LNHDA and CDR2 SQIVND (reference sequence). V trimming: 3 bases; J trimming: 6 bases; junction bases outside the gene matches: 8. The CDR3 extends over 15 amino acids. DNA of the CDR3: TGTGCCAGTAGTATCGGTTACATAGCGGGCAATGAGCAGTTCTTC. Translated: CASSIGYIAGNEQFF.

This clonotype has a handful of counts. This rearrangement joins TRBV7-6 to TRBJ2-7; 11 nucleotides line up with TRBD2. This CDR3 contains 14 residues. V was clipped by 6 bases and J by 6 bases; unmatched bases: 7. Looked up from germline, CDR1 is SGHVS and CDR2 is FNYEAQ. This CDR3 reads CASRLLAGVGEQYF. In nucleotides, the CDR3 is TGTGCCAGCAGACTACTAGCGGGAGTAGGCGAGCAGTACTTC.

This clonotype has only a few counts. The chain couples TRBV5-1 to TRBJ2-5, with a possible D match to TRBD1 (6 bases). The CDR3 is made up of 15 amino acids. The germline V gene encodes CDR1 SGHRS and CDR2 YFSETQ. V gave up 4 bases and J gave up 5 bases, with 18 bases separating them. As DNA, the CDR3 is TGCGCCAGCAGCCACGGGGCACAGGGATTGGAGACCCAGTACTTC. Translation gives CASSHGAQGLETQYF.

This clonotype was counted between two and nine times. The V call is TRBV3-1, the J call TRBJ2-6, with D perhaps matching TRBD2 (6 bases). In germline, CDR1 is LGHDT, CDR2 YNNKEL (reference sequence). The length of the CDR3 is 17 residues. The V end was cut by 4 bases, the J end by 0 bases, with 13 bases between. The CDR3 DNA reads TGTGCCAGCAGCCTCGGGACTGCTAGCTCTGGGGCCAACGTCCTGACTTTC. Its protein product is CASSLGTASSGANVLTF.